The 5 T cell receptor beta chains given below trace back to one sample, sequenced in a study of blood T cell repertoires in COVID-19. Sequencing was performed with immunoSEQ multiplex PCR; in TCRdb, only in-frame clones are kept and a portion is missing. The table shows about 210,000 clones, with approximately 90% occurring only once. Sequences were obtained from peripheral blood. Source of these receptors: a man between 70 and 80 years old with acute or convalescent COVID-19.

The chain has TRBV6-6 and TRBJ1-3; no clear D. V lost 6 bases and J 4 bases, leaving 4 bases between the germline ends. The CDR3 has 11 residues. CDR1 and CDR2 from the germline V gene are MNHNY and SVGAGI (reference sequence). CDR3: CASSVGNTIYF. CDR3 nucleotides: TGTGCCAGCAGCGTCGGAAACACCATATATTTT.

The J gene is TRBJ1-5, the V gene TRBV7-2, with TRBD1 matching 8 bases. The CDR3 consists of 14 residues. CDR1 SGHTA and CDR2 FQGNSA come from the germline V gene. The V gene end was trimmed by 4 bases and the J gene end by 7 bases; junction bases not matched to a gene: 6. DNA of the CDR3: TGTGCCAGCAGCTCGACAGGGGTCGGGCAGCCCCAGCATTTT. Translation gives CASSSTGVGQPQHF.

This clone was seen just once. The chain employs TRBV7-3 and TRBJ2-5; the match to TRBD2 covers 12 bases. There are 16 residues in the CDR3. The junction had 6 bases not matched to a gene; V was cut back by 5 bases and J by 2 bases. The germline gives CDR1 SGHTA, CDR2 FQGTGA. The CDR3, as DNA: TGTGCCAGCAGCCGTGGACTAGCGGGGAATCAAGAGACCCAGTACTTC. This codes for CASSRGLAGNQETQYF.

The chain uses TRBV19 and TRBJ1-3, with D unresolved. Trimming took 5 bases from V and 6 from J, leaving 17 bases between them. The germline gives CDR1 LNHDA, CDR2 SQIVND (reference sequence). CDR3 size: 15 residues. The CDR3 coding sequence is TGTGCCAGTAGTGCCCTCACCGATGACTCAAACACCATATATTTT. This sequence encodes CASSALTDDSNTIYF. The full variable domain, in which reference TRBV19 and TRBJ1-3 provide the parts outside the CDR3, is DGGITQSPKYLFRKEGQNVTLSCEQNLNHDAMYWYRQDPGQGLRLIYYSQIVNDFQKGDIAEGYSVSREKKESFPLTVTSAQKNPTAFYLCASSALTDDSNTIYFGEGSWLTVV.

The V call is TRBV4-2, the J call TRBJ2-2, with D unclear. The germline V gene has CDR1 LGHNA and CDR2 YNFKEQ. With 0 bases removed from V and 8 bases from J, the gap between germline ends came to 10 bases. This CDR3 comprises 14 residues. The CDR3 nucleotides read TGTGCCAGCAGCCAAGAAGGAGTACGGGGGGAGCTGTTTTTT. It translates to CASSQEGVRGELFF.